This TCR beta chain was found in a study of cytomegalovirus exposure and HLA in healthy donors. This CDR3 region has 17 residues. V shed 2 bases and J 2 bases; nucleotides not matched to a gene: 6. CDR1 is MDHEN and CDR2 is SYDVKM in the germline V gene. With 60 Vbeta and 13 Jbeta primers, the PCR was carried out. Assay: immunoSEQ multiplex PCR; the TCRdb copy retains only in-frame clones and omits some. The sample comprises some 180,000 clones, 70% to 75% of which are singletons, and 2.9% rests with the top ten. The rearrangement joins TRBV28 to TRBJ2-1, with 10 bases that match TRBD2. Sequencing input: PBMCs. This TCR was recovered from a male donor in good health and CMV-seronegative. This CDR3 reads CASSLPSGSGAYNEQFF. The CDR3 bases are TGTGCCAGCAGTTTACCTAGCGGGAGTGGGGCCTACAATGAGCAGTTCTTC.